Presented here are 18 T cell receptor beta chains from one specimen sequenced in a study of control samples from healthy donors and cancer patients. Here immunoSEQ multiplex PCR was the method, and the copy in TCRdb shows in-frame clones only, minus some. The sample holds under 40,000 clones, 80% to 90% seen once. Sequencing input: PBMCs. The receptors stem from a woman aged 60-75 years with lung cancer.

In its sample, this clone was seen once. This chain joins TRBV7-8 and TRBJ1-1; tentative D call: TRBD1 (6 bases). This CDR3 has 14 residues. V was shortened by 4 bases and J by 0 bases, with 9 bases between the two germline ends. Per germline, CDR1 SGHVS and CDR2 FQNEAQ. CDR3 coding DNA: TGTGCCAGCAGCTATGGACAGATGAACACTGAAGCTTTCTTT. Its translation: CASSYGQMNTEAFF. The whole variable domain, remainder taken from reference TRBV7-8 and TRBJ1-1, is GAGVSQSPRYKVAKRGQDVALRCDPISGHVSLFWYQQALGQGPEFLTYFQNEAQLDKSGLPSDRFFAERPEGSVSTLKIQRTQQEDSAVYLCASSYGQMNTEAFFGQGTRLTVV.

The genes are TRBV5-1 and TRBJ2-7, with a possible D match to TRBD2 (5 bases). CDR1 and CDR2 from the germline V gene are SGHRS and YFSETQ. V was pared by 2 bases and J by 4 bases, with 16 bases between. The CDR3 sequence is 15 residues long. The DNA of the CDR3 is TGCGCCAGCAGCTTTCCCGACGGGAAGTATTACGAGCAGTACTTC. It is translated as CASSFPDGKYYEQYF.

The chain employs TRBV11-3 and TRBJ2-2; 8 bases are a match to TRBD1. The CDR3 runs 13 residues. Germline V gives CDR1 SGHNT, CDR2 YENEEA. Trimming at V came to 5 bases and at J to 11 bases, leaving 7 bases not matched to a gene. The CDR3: CASSTTGAGELFF. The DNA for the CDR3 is TGTGCCAGCAGCACGACAGGGGCGGGAGAGCTGTTTTTT.

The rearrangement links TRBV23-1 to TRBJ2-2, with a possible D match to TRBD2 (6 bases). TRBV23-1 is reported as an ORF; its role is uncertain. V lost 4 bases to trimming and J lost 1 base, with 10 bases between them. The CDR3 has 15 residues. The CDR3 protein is CASSRGERNTGELFF. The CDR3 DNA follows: TGCGCCAGCAGTCGCGGGGAAAGGAACACCGGGGAGCTGTTTTTT.

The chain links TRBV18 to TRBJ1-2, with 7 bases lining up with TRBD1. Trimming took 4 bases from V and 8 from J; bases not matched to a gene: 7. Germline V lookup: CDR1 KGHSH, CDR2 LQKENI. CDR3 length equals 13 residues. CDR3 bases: TGTGCCAGCTCACAGGACAGGAGTGAAGGCTACACCTTC. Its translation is CASSQDRSEGYTF.

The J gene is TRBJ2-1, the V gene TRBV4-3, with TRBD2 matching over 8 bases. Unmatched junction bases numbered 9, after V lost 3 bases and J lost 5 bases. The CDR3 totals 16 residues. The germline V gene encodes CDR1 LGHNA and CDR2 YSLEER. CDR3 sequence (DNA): TGCGCCAGCAGCCAGGCCTACACTAGCGGCAACAATGAGCAGTTCTTC. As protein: CASSQAYTSGNNEQFF.

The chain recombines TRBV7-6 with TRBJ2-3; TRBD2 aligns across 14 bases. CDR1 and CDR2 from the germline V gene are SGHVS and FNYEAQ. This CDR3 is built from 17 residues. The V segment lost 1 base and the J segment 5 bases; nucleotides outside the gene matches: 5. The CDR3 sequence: CASSLGLAGGPGDTQYF. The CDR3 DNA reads TGTGCCAGCAGCTTAGGACTAGCGGGAGGGCCGGGAGATACGCAGTATTTT.

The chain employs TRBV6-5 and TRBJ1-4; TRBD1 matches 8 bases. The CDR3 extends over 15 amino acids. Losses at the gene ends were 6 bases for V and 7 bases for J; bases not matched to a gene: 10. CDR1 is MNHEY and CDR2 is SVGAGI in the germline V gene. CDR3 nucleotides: TGTGCCAGCAGGATCCCGACAGGGGCCCGTGAAAAACTGTTTTTT. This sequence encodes CASRIPTGAREKLFF.

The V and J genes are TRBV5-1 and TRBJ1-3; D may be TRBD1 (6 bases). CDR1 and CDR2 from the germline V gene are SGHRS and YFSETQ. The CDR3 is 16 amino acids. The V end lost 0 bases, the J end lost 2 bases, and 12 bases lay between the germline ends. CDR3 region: CASSLEGDTAGNTIYF. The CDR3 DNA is TGCGCCAGCAGCTTGGAAGGGGACACGGCTGGAAACACCATATATTTT.

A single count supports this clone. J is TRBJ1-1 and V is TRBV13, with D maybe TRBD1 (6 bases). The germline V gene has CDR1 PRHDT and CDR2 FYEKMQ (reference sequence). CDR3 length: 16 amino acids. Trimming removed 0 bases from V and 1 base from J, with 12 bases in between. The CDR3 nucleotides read TGTGCCAGCAGCTTAGGCCTAGGGGGTCCGAACACTGAAGCTTTCTTT. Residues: CASSLGLGGPNTEAFF.

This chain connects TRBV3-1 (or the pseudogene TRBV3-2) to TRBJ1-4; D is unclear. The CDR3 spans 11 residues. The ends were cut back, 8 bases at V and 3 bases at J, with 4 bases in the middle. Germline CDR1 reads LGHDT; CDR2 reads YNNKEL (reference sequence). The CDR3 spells CASSANEKLFF. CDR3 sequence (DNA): TGTGCCAGCTCAGCTAATGAAAAACTGTTTTTT.

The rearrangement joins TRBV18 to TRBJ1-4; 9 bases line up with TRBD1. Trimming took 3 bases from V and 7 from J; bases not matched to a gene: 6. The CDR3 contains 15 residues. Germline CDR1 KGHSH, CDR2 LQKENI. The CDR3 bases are TGTGCCAGCTCACCCCAGGGACAGGGAGGTGAAAAACTGTTTTTT. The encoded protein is CASSPQGQGGEKLFF.

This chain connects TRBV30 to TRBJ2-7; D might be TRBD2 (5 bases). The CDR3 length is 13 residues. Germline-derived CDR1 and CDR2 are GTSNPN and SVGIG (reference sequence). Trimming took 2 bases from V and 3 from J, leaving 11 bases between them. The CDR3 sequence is CAWSPLARYEQYF. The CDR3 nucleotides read TGTGCCTGGAGTCCTTTAGCGCGCTACGAGCAGTACTTC.

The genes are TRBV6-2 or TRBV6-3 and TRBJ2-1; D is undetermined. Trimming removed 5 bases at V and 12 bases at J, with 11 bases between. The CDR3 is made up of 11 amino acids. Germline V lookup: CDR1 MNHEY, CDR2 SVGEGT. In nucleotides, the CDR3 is TGTGCCAGCAGTCGCGGCCTCCTGCAGTTCTTC. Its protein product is CASSRGLLQFF.

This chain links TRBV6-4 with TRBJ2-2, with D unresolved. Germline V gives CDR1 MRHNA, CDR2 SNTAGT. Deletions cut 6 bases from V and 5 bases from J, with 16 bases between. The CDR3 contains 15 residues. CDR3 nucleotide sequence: TGTGCCAGCAGCCCCGGACGGGCAAGAACCGGGGAGCTGTTTTTT. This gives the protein CASSPGRARTGELFF.

CDR3 nucleotides: TGTGCCAGCAGCCAAGACCCGGGGGCCACCGGGGAGCTGTTTTTT. This encodes CASSQDPGATGELFF. This chain connects TRBV3-1 (or the pseudogene TRBV3-2) to TRBJ2-2, with D perhaps being TRBD1 or TRBD2 (6 bases each). The V and J ends lost 0 bases and 4 bases respectively, with 9 bases between them. The CDR3 spans 15 residues. CDR1 is LGHDT and CDR2 is YNNKEL in the germline V gene (reference sequence).

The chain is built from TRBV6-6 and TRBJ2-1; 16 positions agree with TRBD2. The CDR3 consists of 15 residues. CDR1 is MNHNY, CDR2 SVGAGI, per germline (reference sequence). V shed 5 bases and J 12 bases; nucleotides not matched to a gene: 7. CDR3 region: CASSPGTSGGVGQFF. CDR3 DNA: TGTGCCAGCAGTCCAGGGACTAGCGGGGGGGTAGGGCAGTTCTTC.

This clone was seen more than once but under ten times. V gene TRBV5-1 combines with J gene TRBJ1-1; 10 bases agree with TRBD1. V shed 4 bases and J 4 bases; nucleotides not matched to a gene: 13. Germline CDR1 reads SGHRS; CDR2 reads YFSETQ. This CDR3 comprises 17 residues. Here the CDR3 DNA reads TGCGCCAGCAGCCTTTTCGGGACAGGGGAATTTGGCACTGAAGCTTTCTTT. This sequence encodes CASSLFGTGEFGTEAFF.